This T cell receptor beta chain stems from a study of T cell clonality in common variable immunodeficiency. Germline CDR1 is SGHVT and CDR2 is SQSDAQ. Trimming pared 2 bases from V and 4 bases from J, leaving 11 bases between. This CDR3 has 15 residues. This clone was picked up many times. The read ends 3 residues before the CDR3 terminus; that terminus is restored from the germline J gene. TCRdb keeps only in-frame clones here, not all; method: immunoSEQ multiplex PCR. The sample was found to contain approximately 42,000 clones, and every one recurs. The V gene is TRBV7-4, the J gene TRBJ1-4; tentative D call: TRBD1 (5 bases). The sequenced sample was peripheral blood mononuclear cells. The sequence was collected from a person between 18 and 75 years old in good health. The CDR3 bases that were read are TGTGCCAGCAGCTTAAGGCAGGGAATTAATGAAAAA. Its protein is CASSLRQGINEK. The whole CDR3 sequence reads CASSLRQGINEKLFF.